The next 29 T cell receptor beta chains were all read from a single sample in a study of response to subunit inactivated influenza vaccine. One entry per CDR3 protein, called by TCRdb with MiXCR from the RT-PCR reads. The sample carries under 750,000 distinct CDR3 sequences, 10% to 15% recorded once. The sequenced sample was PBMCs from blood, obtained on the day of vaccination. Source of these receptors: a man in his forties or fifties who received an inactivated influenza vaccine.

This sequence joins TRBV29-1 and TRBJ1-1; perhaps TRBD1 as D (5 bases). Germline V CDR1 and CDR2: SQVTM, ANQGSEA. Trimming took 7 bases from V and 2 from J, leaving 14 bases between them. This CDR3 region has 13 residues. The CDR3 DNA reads TGCAGCGCCCTTTGGGGGGGAAACACTGAAGCTTTCTTT. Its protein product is CSALWGGNTEAFF.

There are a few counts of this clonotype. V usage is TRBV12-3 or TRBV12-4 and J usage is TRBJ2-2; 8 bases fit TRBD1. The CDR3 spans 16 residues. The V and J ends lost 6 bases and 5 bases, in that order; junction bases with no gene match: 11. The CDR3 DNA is TGTGCCAGCAGCCAGGACAGGGTATGGCGGACCGGGGAGCTGTTTTTT. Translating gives CASSQDRVWRTGELFF.

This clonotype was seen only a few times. CDR3 DNA: TGTGCCAGCAGTTCCCTAGCGGGAGGGCCATTCTACAATGAGCAGTTCTTC. Amino acid sequence: CASSSLAGGPFYNEQFF. The gene calls are TRBV28 and TRBJ2-1; 12 nucleotides line up with TRBD2. V lost 4 bases to trimming and J lost 3 bases; unmatched junction nucleotides: 7. Germline V gives CDR1 MDHEN, CDR2 SYDVKM. This CDR3 is built from 17 residues.

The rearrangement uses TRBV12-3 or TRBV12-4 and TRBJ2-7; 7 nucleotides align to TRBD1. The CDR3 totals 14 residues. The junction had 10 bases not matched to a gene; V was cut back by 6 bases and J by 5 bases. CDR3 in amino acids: CASSTHTGDHEQYF. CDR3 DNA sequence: TGTGCCAGCAGCACTCATACAGGGGACCACGAGCAGTACTTC.

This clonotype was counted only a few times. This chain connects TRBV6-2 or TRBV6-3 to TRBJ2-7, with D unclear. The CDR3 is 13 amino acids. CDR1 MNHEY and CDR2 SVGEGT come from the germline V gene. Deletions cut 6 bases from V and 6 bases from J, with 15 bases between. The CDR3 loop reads CASSYTESGEQYF. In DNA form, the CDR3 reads TGTGCCAGCAGCTACACGGAATCGGGCGAGCAGTACTTC.

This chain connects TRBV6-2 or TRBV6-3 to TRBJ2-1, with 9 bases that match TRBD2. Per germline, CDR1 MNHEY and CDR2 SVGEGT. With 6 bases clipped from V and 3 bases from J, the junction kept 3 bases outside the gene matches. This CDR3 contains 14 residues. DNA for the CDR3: TGTGCCAGCAGATTTAGCGGGGGCTACAATGAGCAGTTCTTC. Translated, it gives CASRFSGGYNEQFF.

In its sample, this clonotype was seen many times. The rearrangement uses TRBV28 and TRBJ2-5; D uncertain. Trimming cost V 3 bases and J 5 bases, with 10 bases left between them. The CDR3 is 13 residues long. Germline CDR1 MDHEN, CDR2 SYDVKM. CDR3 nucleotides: TGTGCCAGCAGTTTGTTTCGGTGGGAGACCCAGTACTTC. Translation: CASSLFRWETQYF.

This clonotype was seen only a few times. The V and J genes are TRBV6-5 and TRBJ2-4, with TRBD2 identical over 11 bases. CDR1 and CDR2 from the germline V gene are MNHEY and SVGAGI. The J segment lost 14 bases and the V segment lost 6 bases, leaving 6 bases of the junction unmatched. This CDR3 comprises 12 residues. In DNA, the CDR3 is TGTGCCAGCAGCACCACTAGCGGGAGAGAGTACTTC. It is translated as CASSTTSGREYF.

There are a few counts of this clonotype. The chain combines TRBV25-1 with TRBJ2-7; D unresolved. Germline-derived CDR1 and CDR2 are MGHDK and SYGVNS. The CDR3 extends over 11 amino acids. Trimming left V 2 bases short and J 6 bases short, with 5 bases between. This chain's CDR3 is CASSEGIEQYF. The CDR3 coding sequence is TGTGCCAGCAGTGAAGGCATCGAGCAGTACTTC.

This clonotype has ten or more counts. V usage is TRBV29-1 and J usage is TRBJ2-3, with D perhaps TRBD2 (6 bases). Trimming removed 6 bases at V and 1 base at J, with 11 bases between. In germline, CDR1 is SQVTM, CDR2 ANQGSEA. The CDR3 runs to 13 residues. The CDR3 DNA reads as TGCAGCGTGGGCCCGGGAGGCACAGATACGCAGTATTTT. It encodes CSVGPGGTDTQYF.

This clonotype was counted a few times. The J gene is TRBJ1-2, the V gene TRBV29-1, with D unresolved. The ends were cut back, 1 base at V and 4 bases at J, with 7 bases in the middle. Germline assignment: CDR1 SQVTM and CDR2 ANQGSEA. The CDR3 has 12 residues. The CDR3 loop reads CSVEGAPYGYTF. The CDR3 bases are TGCAGCGTTGAAGGGGCCCCCTATGGCTACACCTTC. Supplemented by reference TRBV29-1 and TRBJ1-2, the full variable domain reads SAVISQKPSRDICQRGTSLTIQCQVDSQVTMMFWYRQQPGQSLTLIATANQGSEATYESGFVIDKFPISRPNLTFSTLTVSNMSPEDSSIYLCSVEGAPYGYTFGSGTRLTVV.

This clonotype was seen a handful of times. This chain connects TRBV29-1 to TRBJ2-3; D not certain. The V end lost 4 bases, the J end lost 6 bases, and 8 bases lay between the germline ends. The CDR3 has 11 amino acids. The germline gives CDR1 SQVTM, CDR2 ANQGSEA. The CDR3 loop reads CSVGMGDTQYF. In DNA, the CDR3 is TGCAGCGTTGGAATGGGGGATACGCAGTATTTT.

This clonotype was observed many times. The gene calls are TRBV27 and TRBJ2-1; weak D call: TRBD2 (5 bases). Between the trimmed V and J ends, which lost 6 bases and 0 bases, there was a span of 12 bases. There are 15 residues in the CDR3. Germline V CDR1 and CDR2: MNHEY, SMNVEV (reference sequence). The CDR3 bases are TGTGCCAGCAGCCAAAAAACTAGCTCCTACAATGAGCAGTTCTTC. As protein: CASSQKTSSYNEQFF.

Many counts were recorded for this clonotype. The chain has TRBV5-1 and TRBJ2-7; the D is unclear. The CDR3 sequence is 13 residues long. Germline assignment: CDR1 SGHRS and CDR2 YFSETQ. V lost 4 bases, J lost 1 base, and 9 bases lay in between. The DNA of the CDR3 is TGCGCCAGCAGCGAACCTCCTTCCTACGAGCAGTACTTC. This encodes CASSEPPSYEQYF.

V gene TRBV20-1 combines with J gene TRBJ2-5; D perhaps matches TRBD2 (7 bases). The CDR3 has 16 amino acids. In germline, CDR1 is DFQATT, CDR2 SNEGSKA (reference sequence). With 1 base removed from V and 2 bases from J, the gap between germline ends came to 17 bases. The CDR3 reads CSARVPWGGAQETQYF. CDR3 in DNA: TGCAGTGCTAGAGTTCCCTGGGGGGGGGCACAAGAGACCCAGTACTTC.

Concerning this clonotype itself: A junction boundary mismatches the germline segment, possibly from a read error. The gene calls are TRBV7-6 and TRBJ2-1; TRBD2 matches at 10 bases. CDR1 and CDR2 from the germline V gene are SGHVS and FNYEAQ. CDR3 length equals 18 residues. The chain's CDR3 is CASSLRTSGVGTYDEQFF. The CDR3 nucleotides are TGTGCCAGCAGCTTACGCACTAGCGGGGTCGGGACCTACGATGAGCAGTTCTTC.

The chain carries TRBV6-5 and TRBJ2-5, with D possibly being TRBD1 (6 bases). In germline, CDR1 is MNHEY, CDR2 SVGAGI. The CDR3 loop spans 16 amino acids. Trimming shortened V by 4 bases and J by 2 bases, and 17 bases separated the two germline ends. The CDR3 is CASSFGSRTDQETQYF. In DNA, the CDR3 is TGTGCCAGCAGTTTCGGATCCAGGACAGATCAAGAGACCCAGTACTTC.

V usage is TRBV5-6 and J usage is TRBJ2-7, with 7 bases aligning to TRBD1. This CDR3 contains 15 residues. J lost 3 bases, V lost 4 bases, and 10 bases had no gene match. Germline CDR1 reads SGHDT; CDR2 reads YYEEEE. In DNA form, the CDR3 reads TGTGCCAGCAGCAGTACAGGGGCGGGCGTCTACGAGCAGTACTTC. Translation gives CASSSTGAGVYEQYF.

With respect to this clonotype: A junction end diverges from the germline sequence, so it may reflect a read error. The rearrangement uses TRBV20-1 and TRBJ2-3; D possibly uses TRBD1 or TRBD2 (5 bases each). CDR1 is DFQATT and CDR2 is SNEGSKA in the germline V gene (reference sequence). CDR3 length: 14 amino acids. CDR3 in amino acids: CSALGDPSTGTQYF. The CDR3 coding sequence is TGCAGTGCCCTAGGGGACCCGAGCACAGGTACGCAGTATTTT.

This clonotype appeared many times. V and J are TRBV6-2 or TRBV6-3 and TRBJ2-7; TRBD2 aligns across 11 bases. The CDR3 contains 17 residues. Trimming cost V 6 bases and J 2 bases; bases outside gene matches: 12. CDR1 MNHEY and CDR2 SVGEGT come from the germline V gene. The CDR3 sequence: CASSRATSGIVTYEQYF. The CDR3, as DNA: TGTGCCAGCAGCAGGGCGACTAGCGGGATTGTCACCTACGAGCAGTACTTC.

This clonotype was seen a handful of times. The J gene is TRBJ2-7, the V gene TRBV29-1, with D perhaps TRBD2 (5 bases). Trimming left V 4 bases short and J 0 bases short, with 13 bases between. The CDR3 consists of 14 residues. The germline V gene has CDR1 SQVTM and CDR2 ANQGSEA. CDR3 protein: CSVGYRGSSYEQYF. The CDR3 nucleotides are TGCAGCGTTGGTTATCGGGGAAGCTCCTACGAGCAGTACTTC.

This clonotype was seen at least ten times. DNA of the CDR3: TGTGCCAGCAGTTACAGACAGGGGTATGGCTACACCTTC. It encodes CASSYRQGYGYTF. The chain links TRBV6-5 to TRBJ1-2; TRBD1 aligns across 8 bases. After removal of 2 bases from V and 5 bases from J, the junction contained 1 base not matched to a gene. The CDR3 totals 13 residues. Per the germline V gene, CDR1 is MNHEY and CDR2 is SVGAGI.

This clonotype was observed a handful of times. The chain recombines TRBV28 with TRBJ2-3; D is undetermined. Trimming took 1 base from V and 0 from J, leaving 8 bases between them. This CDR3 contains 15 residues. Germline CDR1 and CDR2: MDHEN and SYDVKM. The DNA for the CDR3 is TGTGCCAGCAGTTTATTACGGGTTAGCACAGATACGCAGTATTTT. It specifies CASSLLRVSTDTQYF.

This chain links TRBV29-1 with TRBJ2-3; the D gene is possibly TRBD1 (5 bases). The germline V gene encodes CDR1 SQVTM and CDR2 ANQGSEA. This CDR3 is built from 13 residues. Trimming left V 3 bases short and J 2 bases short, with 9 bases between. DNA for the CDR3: TGCAGCGTTGAGGTGACAGTCACAGATACGCAGTATTTT. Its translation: CSVEVTVTDTQYF.

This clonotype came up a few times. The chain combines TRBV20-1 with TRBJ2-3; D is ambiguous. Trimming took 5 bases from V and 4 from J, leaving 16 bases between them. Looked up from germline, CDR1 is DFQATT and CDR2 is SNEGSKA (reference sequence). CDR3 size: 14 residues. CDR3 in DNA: TGCAGTGCTGCTAAGGCGGTTTATGCAGATACGCAGTATTTT. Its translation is CSAAKAVYADTQYF.

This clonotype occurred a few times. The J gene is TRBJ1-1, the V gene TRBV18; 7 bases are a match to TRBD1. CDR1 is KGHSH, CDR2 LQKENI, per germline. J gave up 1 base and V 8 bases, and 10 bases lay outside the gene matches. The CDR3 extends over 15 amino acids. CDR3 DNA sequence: TGTGCCAGCCAACAGGGGACTTTGCCGAACACTGAAGCTTTCTTT. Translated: CASQQGTLPNTEAFF.

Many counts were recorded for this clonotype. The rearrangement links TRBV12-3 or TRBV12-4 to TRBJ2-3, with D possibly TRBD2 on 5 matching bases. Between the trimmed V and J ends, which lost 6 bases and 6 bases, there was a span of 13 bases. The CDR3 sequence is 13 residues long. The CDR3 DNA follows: TGTGCCAGCAGCGTTTGGGGAGAGGATACGCAGTATTTT. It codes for CASSVWGEDTQYF.

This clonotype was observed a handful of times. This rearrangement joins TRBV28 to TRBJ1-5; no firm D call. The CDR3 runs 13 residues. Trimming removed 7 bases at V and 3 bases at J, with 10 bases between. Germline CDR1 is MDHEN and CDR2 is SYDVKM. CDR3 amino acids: CASTPTNNQPQHF. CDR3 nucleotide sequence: TGTGCCAGCACCCCCACCAACAATCAGCCCCAGCATTTT.

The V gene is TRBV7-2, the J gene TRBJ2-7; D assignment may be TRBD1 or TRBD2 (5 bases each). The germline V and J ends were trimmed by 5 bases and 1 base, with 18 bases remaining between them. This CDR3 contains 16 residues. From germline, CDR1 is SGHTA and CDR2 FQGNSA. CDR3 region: CASSHREGFSSYEQYF. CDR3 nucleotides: TGTGCCAGCAGCCACCGCGAGGGGTTTAGTTCCTACGAGCAGTACTTC.